This record looks at one TCR beta chain sequence and its context. This specimen belongs to a study of cytomegalovirus exposure and HLA in healthy donors. Both 60 Vbeta primers and 13 Jbeta primers went into the PCR. Some clones are missing from TCRdb's copy, which holds only in-frame ones; the method was immunoSEQ multiplex PCR. The sample records 65,000 to 95,000 clones, roughly four fifths being singletons. The V gene lost 3 bases and the J gene lost 1 base, with 9 bases spanning the gap. CDR3 length equals 14 residues. CDR1 LNHNV and CDR2 YYDKDF come from the germline V gene (reference sequence). The rearrangement joins TRBV15 to TRBJ2-5, with D perhaps TRBD1 (6 bases). The TCR comes from a man between 65 and 85 years old in good health and CMV-seronegative. The source material was PBMCs. CDR3 loop: CATSRDRTQETQYF. The CDR3 nucleotides read TGTGCCACCAGCAGGGACAGAACCCAAGAGACCCAGTACTTC.